The following is a T cell receptor (beta chain) sequence with its context. What it binds is unknown. The TRB cDNA libraries were prepared by 5' RACE with UMI labels. From its re-call of the 5' RACE reads, TCRdb lists each CDR3 protein once, without DNA. The sample totals some 47,000 distinct CDR3 sequences. The data originate from a study of CXCR3-negative and CXCR3-positive naive CD8 T cells. Study-level points and caveats: More hydrophobic TRB CDR3s were found in CXCR3-positive naive cells than in CXCR3-negative naive cells.

This CDR3 comprises 14 residues. Germline lookup yields CDR1 SGHAT and CDR2 FQNNGV. The TCR originated in a human donor in good health. Some clones in this sample may be carry-over from other donors' samples. The sequenced material came from naive CXCR3+ CD8+ T cells from blood. This sample's subset: CD45RO-CCR7+CD27+CD95- naive CD8+ T cells expressing CXCR3 (TNR3+). The J gene is TRBJ2-1, the V gene TRBV11-2; TCRdb picks TRBD1, but there is no DNA to check that call. The CDR3 protein is CASSLAGAYNEQFF.